The T cell receptor beta chain described here comes from a study of blood T cell repertoires in COVID-19 (dated by TCRdb to about 2020). Study-wide context: Samples from collaborators originated in the United States, Italy and Spain and spanned both the acute and convalescent phases of COVID-19. The repertoires were made available in a free public database intended to serve as a resource for research on the immune response to SARS-CoV-2. The material from the prospective study consisted of cDNA or gDNA derived from T cells, B-cell-depleted T cells, or PBMCs. Where available, HLA class I and class II types were obtained from metadata supplied by the sample provider rather than from assay-based typing. Subjects who had been exposed to COVID-19, were actively infected with it, or had recovered from it provided the deeply sampled blood TCRbeta repertoires that made up the dataset. The samples were drawn from the first 160 participants of the ongoing ImmuneRACE study and from 1,254 subjects provided by 6 global collaborators. The sample metadata nearly always contained a de-identified subject ID, COVID-19 status, age in years and sex. Beyond this particular receptor, the publication reports: Clinical and demographic metadata were provided uncurated, with the amount varying by source and participant.

Collaborating institutions collected whole blood in K2EDTA tubes following their own protocols. Collaborator samples were shipped for TCRbeta analysis as frozen whole blood, isolated PBMCs, or DNA extracted from either sample type. The CDR3 contains 17 residues, cysteine and phenylalanine counted. The retained sequence is limited to the CDR3, 51 bases, with the frame set at the first base. Germline trimming: 0 bases from V, 5 bases from J; junction bases outside gene matches: 6. For CDR1 and CDR2, the germline V gene lists SGHRS and YFSETQ. Turning to this clone: It has no known antigen specificity. Base qualities are missing; no much larger clone stands one base away.

TCRbeta CDR3 regions were amplified from genomic DNA using the immunoSEQ Assay, a bias-controlled multiplex PCR. The authors processed their data as follows. Nucleated cell counts per sample were estimated from amplification of reference gene primers within the assay. To quantify the absolute abundance of each unique TCRbeta CDR3 rearrangement, sequence reads were collapsed and filtered. For each sample, productive Simpson clonality was calculated by taking the square root of Simpson's diversity index across productive rearrangements. TCRdb provides this immuneACCESS table in a form limited to in-frame rearrangements. Some clones are lacking; in checked studies, under half of them reflect an unresolved V gene, and why the rest are absent is not known. That table gives V, J and clone size, and the DNA gave D and trimming. The sample table lists around 250,000 clones, about four fifths of them with a count of one. The top ten clonotypes cover less than 3.5% of the sample.

The sequence came from a woman younger than 30 with acute or convalescent COVID-19. The sequencing sample was made of peripheral blood. This sequence uses TRBV5-1 and TRBJ2-3; TRBD2 agrees with 13 junctional bases. The DNA sequence is as follows: TGCGCCAGCAGCTTGGGGACTAGCGGGAGACGGGGAGATACGCAGTATTTT. This is translated as CASSLGTSGRRGDTQYF.